This T cell receptor (beta chain) was recovered during a study of T cell responses to AZD1222 COVID-19 vaccine. Profiled with immunoSEQ multiplex PCR; TCRdb holds only in-frame clones, not every one. Of tens of thousands of clones listed, over 75% are singletons. This sequence originates from an adult who received the AZD1222 COVID-19 vaccine. The specimen comprised peripheral blood, sampled 28 days after the second AZD1222 dose.

CDR3 loop: CASSQEGGPDSPLHF. CDR3 DNA sequence: TGCGCCAGCAGCCAAGAAGGGGGTCCGGATTCACCCCTCCACTTT. The chain employs TRBV4-1 and TRBJ1-6; tentatively, D is TRBD1 (6 bases). V lost 0 bases and J lost 8, with 11 bases in between. The CDR3 has 15 amino acids. Germline loops: CDR1 MGHRA, CDR2 YSYEKL.